What follows is one TCR beta chain and its context. One end of the junction varies from germline; a read error may be responsible. PBMCs were isolated at a quantity of at least 6.5 million per sample. This entry is derived from a study of blood T cells in healthy people across ages. A second roughly 6 to 11 cycle PCR used barcoded and J-beta primers. TCRdb used MiXCR to reprocess the 5' RACE reads, holding one entry per CDR3 protein. Altogether hundreds of thousands of distinct CDR3 sequences are present, around 21% being singletons, with the ten largest covering 3% to 4%. The source is a man aged 70-80 years in good health. Sample: blood.

The CDR3 loop reads CASSPWSGEQNF. DNA of the CDR3: TGTGCCAGCTCACCATGGTCTGGGGAGCAGAACTTC. The genes are TRBV18 and TRBJ2-7; D perhaps matches TRBD2 (5 bases). Looked up from germline, CDR1 is KGHSH and CDR2 is LQKENI. The CDR3 totals 12 residues.